This T cell receptor beta chain was captured in a study of T cell responses to AZD1222 COVID-19 vaccine. Produced via immunoSEQ multiplex PCR; TCRdb's table is partial and in-frame only. The sample records about 110,000 clones, 92% being singletons. The CDR3 consists of 17 residues. The chain combines TRBV21-1 with TRBJ1-5; whether TRBD1, the table's D call, matches the DNA was not checked. TRBV21-1 is reported as a pseudogene. The sequenced sample was peripheral blood, obtained 28 days after the second AZD1222 dose. The source is an adult who received the AZD1222 COVID-19 vaccine. The CDR3 DNA follows: TGTGCCAGCAGCAAGTCGTATGGGACAGGGGGCAATCAGCCCCAGCATTTT. It specifies CASSKSYGTGGNQPQHF.